This T cell receptor (beta chain) was sequenced in a study of CD8 T cells in Susac syndrome. Study-wide background: Patients with Susac syndrome were, at the time of blood collection, therapy-naive, maintained on corticosteroids, or maintained on intravenous immunoglobulin alone. General study results and limits: Susac CD8+ cells expanded clonally the most in TEMRA cells and in active patients. The study acknowledged a relatively small number of individuals in its TCR sequencing and HLA analysis.

The CDR3 extends over 16 amino acids. V was shortened by 6 bases and J by 0 bases, with 14 bases between the two germline ends. Germline loops: CDR1 MDHEN, CDR2 SYDVKM. RNA totalling 0.5 to 1 ug underwent reverse transcription with random hexamers. Across 54 Vbeta and 13 Jbeta, TCR beta CDR3 was amplified with immunoSEQ multiplex PCR. TCRdb fed the immunoSEQ multiplex PCR reads into MiXCR, producing one record per CDR3 protein. Among under 70,000 distinct CDR3 sequences listed, 95% were seen once. Regarding this clonotype: Its antigen is unidentified.

The specimen sequenced was CD8+ T cells from PBMCs. This sequence originates from a human donor with Susac syndrome. The rearrangement uses TRBV28 and TRBJ2-2; TRBD2 might be the D (5 bases). The CDR3 sequence: CASRAGSQPNTGELFF. In DNA, the CDR3 is TGTGCCAGCAGGGCGGGCAGCCAACCGAACACCGGGGAGCTGTTTTTT.